The 32 T cell receptor beta chains reported below all come from one sample, sequenced in a study of CD4 T cells in relation to SARS-CoV-2 and coronaviruses. Only in-frame clones appear in the TCRdb table, and some are missing; sequencing was by immunoSEQ multiplex PCR. Seen here are some 35,000 clones, over 75% observed once, and the top ten hold roughly 10%. The sample was memory CD4+ T cells from PBMCs. The receptors originated from an adult with COVID-19.

This chain's CDR3 is CASSLGRGVETQYF. CDR3 nucleotides: TGCGCCAGCAGCTTGGGGCGGGGAGTGGAGACCCAGTACTTC. This rearrangement joins TRBV5-1 to TRBJ2-5, with a tentative D call TRBD2 (6 bases). Deletions cut 0 bases from V and 5 bases from J, with 11 bases between. The germline V gene encodes CDR1 SGHRS and CDR2 YFSETQ. This CDR3 spans 14 amino acids. The full variable domain, rest sourced from reference TRBV5-1 and TRBJ2-5, is KAGVTQTPRYLIKTRGQQVTLSCSPISGHRSVSWYQQTPGQGLQFLFEYFSETQRNKGNFPGRFSGRQFSNSRSEMNVSTLELGDSALYLCASSLGRGVETQYFGPGTRLLVL.

This rearrangement joins TRBV3-1 (or the pseudogene TRBV3-2) to TRBJ1-2, with 7 bases lining up with TRBD1. Germline lookup yields CDR1 LGHDT and CDR2 YNNKEL (reference sequence). The CDR3 totals 15 residues. The ends lost 3 bases at V and 2 bases at J; junction bases unmatched: 6. DNA for the CDR3: TGTGCCAGCAGCCACCCGGGACAGCCAAACTATGGCTACACCTTC. It is translated as CASSHPGQPNYGYTF.

This chain uses TRBV7-9 with TRBJ2-1; TRBD2 matches at 11 bases. Trimming at V came to 6 bases and at J to 2 bases, leaving 3 bases not matched to a gene. The CDR3 is 15 residues long. Looked up from germline, CDR1 is SEHNR and CDR2 is FQNEAQ (reference sequence). Here the CDR3 DNA reads TGTGCCAGCAGTCATAGCGGGGGGGCCTACAATGAGCAGTTCTTC. Translation: CASSHSGGAYNEQFF.

This sequence joins TRBV19 and TRBJ2-3; D gene unclear. The ends were cut back, 3 bases at V and 1 base at J, with 11 bases in the middle. This CDR3 is built from 15 residues. CDR1 is LNHDA and CDR2 is SQIVND in the germline V gene (reference sequence). The CDR3 spells CASSMNTYGTDTQYF. CDR3 bases: TGTGCCAGTAGTATGAATACCTACGGCACAGATACGCAGTATTTT.

The V gene is TRBV18, the J gene TRBJ2-7, with D hard to call. CDR1 is KGHSH, CDR2 LQKENI, per germline. Trimming removed 4 bases from V and 2 bases from J, with 12 bases in between. This CDR3 has 14 residues. DNA of the CDR3: TGTGCCAGCTCACGCGACACGTCCACCTACGAGCAGTACTTC. This encodes CASSRDTSTYEQYF.

The J gene is TRBJ2-7, the V gene TRBV6-2 or TRBV6-3; TRBD1 or TRBD2 may be the D gene (5 bases each). CDR1 and CDR2 (germline): MNHEY, SVGEGT. Trimming cost V 2 bases and J 2 bases, with 10 bases left between them. CDR3 size: 14 residues. CDR3: CASSYRDGPYEQYF. As DNA, the CDR3 is TGTGCCAGCAGTTACCGGGACGGACCCTACGAGCAGTACTTC.

The chain uses TRBV5-6 and TRBJ2-5, with D perhaps being TRBD1 or TRBD2 (7 bases each). The V and J ends lost 0 bases and 4 bases respectively, with 16 bases between them. The length of the CDR3 is 16 residues. The germline V gene has CDR1 SGHDT and CDR2 YYEEEE. Here the CDR3 DNA reads TGTGCCAGCAGCTTGGTGGCAGGGGGGGTTTCAGAGACCCAGTACTTC. Amino acid sequence: CASSLVAGGVSETQYF. The full variable domain, with the rest looked up from reference TRBV5-6 and TRBJ2-5, is DAGVTQSPTHLIKTRGQQVTLRCSPKSGHDTVSWYQQALGQGPQFIFQYYEEEERQRGNFPDRFSGHQFPNYSSELNVNALLLGDSALYLCASSLVAGGVSETQYFGPGTRLLVL.

This chain links TRBV15 with TRBJ2-7; possibly TRBD1 for D (6 bases). CDR3 length: 15 residues. Trimming stripped 3 bases from V and 3 bases from J, with 15 bases between. Germline-derived CDR1 and CDR2 are LNHNV and YYDKDF (reference sequence). The CDR3 nucleotides are TGTGCCACCAGCAGGGGGATGACAGGAGGCTACGAGCAGTACTTC. Translated: CATSRGMTGGYEQYF.

The chain uses TRBV7-8 and TRBJ2-3; 12 bases line up with TRBD2. The V gene end was trimmed by 3 bases and the J gene end by 1 base; junction bases not matched to a gene: 8. From germline, CDR1 is SGHVS and CDR2 FQNEAQ. This CDR3 comprises 18 residues. The CDR3 nucleotides read TGTGCCAGCAGCTTCTCTGCTAGCGGGGGGGCCGGCACAGATACGCAGTATTTT. This translates into CASSFSASGGAGTDTQYF.

The rearrangement links TRBV25-1 to TRBJ1-6; a weak D match, TRBD1 (5 bases). This CDR3 is 15 amino acids long. Deletions cut 8 bases from V and 0 bases from J, with 11 bases between. Germline lookup yields CDR1 MGHDK and CDR2 SYGVNS. DNA for the CDR3: TGTGCCAGCGAGGGGACTAGCTCCTATAATTCACCCCTCCACTTT. Encoded protein: CASEGTSSYNSPLHF.

J is TRBJ2-6 and V is TRBV3-1 (or the pseudogene TRBV3-2); D gene uncertain. Trimming removed 8 bases from V and 1 base from J, with 6 bases in between. Germline V gene data show CDR1 as LGHDT and CDR2 as YNNKEL (reference sequence). The CDR3 extends over 13 amino acids. Written as DNA, the CDR3 is TGTGCCAGCGCCACGTCTGGGGCCAACGTCCTGACTTTC. Translated, it gives CASATSGANVLTF.

The chain combines TRBV3-1 (or the pseudogene TRBV3-2) with TRBJ2-7, with TRBD1 identical over 10 bases. The J segment lost 0 bases and the V segment lost 3 bases, leaving 2 bases of the junction unmatched. CDR3 length: 15 residues. The germline V gene encodes CDR1 LGHDT and CDR2 YNNKEL (reference sequence). The CDR3 sequence: CASSHRTGGSYEQYF. CDR3 nucleotides: TGTGCCAGCAGCCATAGGACAGGGGGCTCCTACGAGCAGTACTTC.

A remark on this clone: One junction end disagrees with the germline gene, perhaps due to a read error. J is TRBJ2-7 and V is TRBV18; D gene unclear. Germline lookup yields CDR1 KGHSH and CDR2 LQKENI. This CDR3 is 15 amino acids long. DNA for the CDR3: TGTGCCAGTTCACAAATAACCGGGCTCACCTACGAGCAGTACTTC. This gives the protein CASSQITGLTYEQYF. The full variable domain, rest sourced from reference TRBV18 and TRBJ2-7, is NAGVMQNPRHLVRRRGQEARLRCSPMKGHSHVYWYRQLPEEGLKFMVYLQKENIIDESGMPKERFSAEFPKEGPSILRIQQVVRGDSAAYFCASSQITGLTYEQYFGPGTRLTVT.

With respect to this clone: At one of its ends the junction is not consistent with the germline gene, which may arise from a read error. The CDR3 DNA is TGCGCCAGCAGGGTCACAGGGAACCCTGAAGCTTTCTTT. Protein: CASRVTGNPEAFF. The chain couples TRBV10-2 to TRBJ1-1; weak D call: TRBD1 (6 bases). The CDR3 is made up of 13 amino acids. The germline CDR1 and CDR2 sequences are WSHSY and SAAADI.

The V and J genes are TRBV3-1 (or the pseudogene TRBV3-2) and TRBJ2-7, with D hard to call. Trimming took off 4 bases at V and 1 base at J, with 11 bases between the two ends. This CDR3 comprises 14 residues. CDR1 and CDR2 (germline): LGHDT, YNNKEL (reference sequence). The CDR3, as DNA: TGTGCCAGCAGCCCAGGACCGACTTCCTACGAGCAGTACTTC. Amino acid sequence: CASSPGPTSYEQYF.

J is TRBJ2-6 and V is TRBV30; unclear D gene. The length of the CDR3 is 15 residues. V lost 0 bases to trimming and J lost 0 bases, with 6 bases between them. The germline gives CDR1 GTSNPN, CDR2 SVGIG (reference sequence). CDR3 region: CAWSVRGSGANVLTF. The CDR3 nucleotides read TGTGCCTGGAGTGTTCGAGGCTCTGGGGCCAACGTCCTGACTTTC.

The chain links TRBV19 to TRBJ2-1; D gene ambiguous. V lost 6 bases to trimming and J lost 0 bases, with 15 bases between them. Germline CDR1 reads LNHDA; CDR2 reads SQIVND (reference sequence). This CDR3 region has 16 residues. This CDR3 is CASSSTRLSSYNEQFF. The CDR3 bases are TGTGCCAGTAGCAGCACCCGACTGAGCTCCTACAATGAGCAGTTCTTC.

With respect to this clone: Here the CDR3 omits its conserved ending phenylalanine or tryptophan, so a read error is the likely source. Because the CDR3's place on the DNA is in doubt, the DNA is left out and the CDR3 is given as listed by TCRdb. The chain recombines TRBV28 with TRBJ2-7. The germline gives CDR1 MDHEN, CDR2 SYDVKM. The CDR3 numbers 13 amino acids, ends counted. The CDR3 sequence: CASSFRDPLLMLA.

This chain uses TRBV5-6 with TRBJ1-2; unclear D gene. Germline loops: CDR1 SGHDT, CDR2 YYEEEE. Trimming took off 4 bases at V and 2 bases at J, with 15 bases between the two ends. The CDR3 spans 15 residues. The CDR3 reads CASSEPGGRNYGYTF. Written as DNA, the CDR3 is TGTGCCAGCAGCGAACCGGGAGGGAGAAACTATGGCTACACCTTC. Full variable domain (remainder filled in from reference TRBV5-6 and TRBJ1-2): DAGVTQSPTHLIKTRGQQVTLRCSPKSGHDTVSWYQQALGQGPQFIFQYYEEEERQRGNFPDRFSGHQFPNYSSELNVNALLLGDSALYLCASSEPGGRNYGYTFGSGTRLTVV.

As DNA, the CDR3 is TGCGCCAGCAGCCCCGACAAAGTCGGACAGGGGACCGCTAATGAGCAGTTCTTC. This encodes CASSPDKVGQGTANEQFF. The rearrangement uses TRBV4-1 and TRBJ2-1, with TRBD1 matching over 9 bases. Germline trimming cut 4 bases from V and 7 bases from J; bases unmatched to any gene: 17. There are 18 residues in the CDR3. The germline CDR1 and CDR2 sequences are MGHRA and YSYEKL.

The rearrangement links TRBV12-3 or TRBV12-4 to TRBJ2-5; no clear D. Trimming shortened V by 4 bases and J by 5 bases, and 8 bases separated the two germline ends. The CDR3 has 12 residues. The CDR3 loop is CASSSLSETQYF. CDR3 bases: TGTGCCAGCAGTTCCCTCTCCGAGACCCAGTACTTC.

The rearrangement joins TRBV6-2 or TRBV6-3 to TRBJ2-2; 11 bases match TRBD2. CDR3 size: 17 residues. In germline, CDR1 is MNHEY, CDR2 SVGEGT. With V trimmed by 4 bases and J by 7 bases, 11 bases remained unmatched. The CDR3 sequence is CASSFPSGGPPIGELFF. Written as DNA, the CDR3 is TGTGCCAGCAGTTTCCCTAGCGGGGGGCCTCCCATCGGGGAGCTGTTTTTT.

The chain employs TRBV5-1 and TRBJ1-6; TRBD1 agrees at 10 bases. The germline V gene has CDR1 SGHRS and CDR2 YFSETQ. The CDR3 is 16 amino acids. Germline trimming cut 3 bases from V and 8 bases from J; bases unmatched to any gene: 8. CDR3 in amino acids: CASSSYAGTGDSPLHF. The CDR3 nucleotides read TGCGCCAGCAGCTCCTACGCCGGGACAGGGGATTCACCCCTCCACTTT.

The rearrangement uses TRBV5-1 and TRBJ2-7; D uncertain. Germline CDR1 and CDR2: SGHRS and YFSETQ. This CDR3 has 11 residues. Trimming took 3 bases from V and 3 from J, leaving 4 bases between them. In nucleotides, the CDR3 is TGCGCCAGCAGCTCCGACTACGAGCAGTACTTC. It codes for CASSSDYEQYF. The full variable domain, rest sourced from reference TRBV5-1 and TRBJ2-7, is KAGVTQTPRYLIKTRGQQVTLSCSPISGHRSVSWYQQTPGQGLQFLFEYFSETQRNKGNFPGRFSGRQFSNSRSEMNVSTLELGDSALYLCASSSDYEQYFGPGTRLTVT.

V gene TRBV6-1 combines with J gene TRBJ1-5; D gene unclear. The germline V and J ends were trimmed by 1 base and 9 bases, with 13 bases remaining between them. CDR1 MNHNS and CDR2 SASEGT come from the germline V gene. The CDR3 is made up of 14 amino acids. The CDR3 loop reads CASSEGRGPGPQHF. The CDR3 nucleotides read TGTGCCAGCAGTGAAGGACGGGGTCCTGGGCCCCAGCATTTT.

The chain joins TRBV5-4 to TRBJ1-1; 8 bases agree with TRBD1. Germline-derived CDR1 and CDR2 are SGHNT and YYREEE (reference sequence). After removal of 3 bases from V and 11 bases from J, the junction contained 18 bases not matched to a gene. The CDR3 covers 16 residues. For the CDR3, the DNA is TGTGCCAGCAGCTCTTTTACCTCGGGACAGGCCACCGATGCTTTCTTT. This translates into CASSSFTSGQATDAFF.

The V gene is TRBV4-2, the J gene TRBJ2-1, with 10 bases lining up with TRBD1. V dropped 4 bases and J dropped 6; count of bases not matched to a gene: 6. The CDR3 contains 15 residues. Germline assignment: CDR1 LGHNA and CDR2 YNFKEQ. CDR3: CASSLGTGAFNEQFF. In nucleotides, the CDR3 is TGTGCCAGCAGCCTTGGGACAGGGGCATTCAATGAGCAGTTCTTC.

The J gene is TRBJ2-7, the V gene TRBV11-2; 7 bases are shared with TRBD1. There are 19 residues in the CDR3. Germline CDR1 SGHAT, CDR2 FQNNGV. The ends lost 5 bases at V and 2 bases at J; junction bases unmatched: 21. DNA for the CDR3: TGTGCCAGCAGCCTCAGCTTAACCGATACAGGGGTGCCGCCCTACGAGCAGTACTTC. It is translated as CASSLSLTDTGVPPYEQYF.

V and J are TRBV20-1 and TRBJ2-7, with TRBD1 as a possible D gene (6 bases). Trimming cost V 3 bases and J 5 bases, with 11 bases left between them. The CDR3 spans 12 residues. Germline CDR1 and CDR2: DFQATT and SNEGSKA (reference sequence). The CDR3 bases are TGCAGTGCTAGTAAACAGGGCCACGAGCAGTACTTC. It specifies CSASKQGHEQYF.

J is TRBJ2-7 and V is TRBV27; D gene ambiguous. Germline CDR1 and CDR2: MNHEY and SMNVEV (reference sequence). The CDR3 loop spans 13 amino acids. Trimming removed 5 bases at V and 3 bases at J, with 11 bases between. This chain's CDR3 is CASSVREGYEQYF. In DNA form, the CDR3 reads TGTGCCAGCAGTGTTAGGGAAGGCTACGAGCAGTACTTC.

The chain is built from TRBV5-8 and TRBJ1-3; 8 nucleotides align to TRBD1. V trimming: 6 bases; J trimming: 0 bases; junction bases outside the gene matches: 5. The CDR3 consists of 15 residues. From germline, CDR1 is SGHTS and CDR2 YDEGEE. DNA for the CDR3: TGTGCCAGCAACAGGGGGGCCGTCTCTGGAAACACCATATATTTT. It translates to CASNRGAVSGNTIYF.

The gene calls are TRBV9 and TRBJ2-1, with D tentatively TRBD2 (5 bases). Trimming left V 0 bases short and J 0 bases short, with 13 bases between. The CDR3 contains 17 residues. Germline assignment: CDR1 SGDLS and CDR2 YYNGEE. In DNA, the CDR3 is TGTGCCAGCAGCGTAGGGTATGGCGGAGGCTCCTACAATGAGCAGTTCTTC. Amino acids: CASSVGYGGGSYNEQFF. Complete variable domain (other parts from reference TRBV9 and TRBJ2-1): DSGVTQTPKHLITATGQRVTLRCSPRSGDLSVYWYQQSLDQGLQFLIQYYNGEERAKGNILERFSAQQFPDLHSELNLSSLELGDSALYFCASSVGYGGGSYNEQFFGPGTRLTVL.